Included here is one T cell receptor beta chain sequence, with context. The antigen is not known. PCR or immunohistochemistry showed mismatch repair deficiency in every enrolled patient. The TCR-sequenced patients were a few responders to pembrolizumab. The data belong to a study of PD-1 blockade in mismatch repair-deficient tumors. In the study overall: Enrolled about 2012-2017, patients had progressing, pretreated mismatch repair-deficient cancers of 12 to 13 types.

Study results and caveats: Rapid post-treatment expansion, then contraction, generally preceding radiologic response, marked tumor-resident clones.

The assay was immunoSEQ multiplex PCR, and TCRdb's table has in-frame clones only and misses some. The repertoire holds over 75,000 clones, 65% to 85% seen once, with just over 2.5% in the top ten. V lost 7 bases and J lost 6, with 15 bases in between. The CDR3 extends over 12 amino acids. CDR1 is SQVTM and CDR2 is ANQGSEA in the germline V gene. The gene calls are TRBV29-1 and TRBJ2-5, with a tentative D call TRBD1 (6 bases). The clonotype originates from an adult with mismatch repair-deficient cancer. This specimen consisted of peripheral blood, obtained 12 weeks after starting pembrolizumab. The CDR3 bases are TGCAGCGCCGCAACAGGGCCGCAGACCCAGTACTTC. It yields the protein CSAATGPQTQYF.